This record looks at one T cell receptor beta chain sequence and its context. What it binds is not known. This CDR3 region has 13 residues. The V segment lost 6 bases and the J segment 8 bases; nucleotides outside the gene matches: 7. Germline-derived CDR1 and CDR2 are WNHNN and SYGVQD (reference sequence). Libraries for TCR beta were made by quantitative 5'-RACE with molecular barcodes. Using its own MiXCR run on the 5' RACE reads, TCRdb lists one record per CDR3 protein. The sample lists approximately 210,000 distinct CDR3 sequences, 9.5% to 15% occurring once. These data are taken from a study of CD8 T cells in ankylosing spondylitis. Broader study findings: According to the report, clones linked to the disease were significantly enriched in matched synovial fluid samples taken from ankylosing spondylitis patients. Reactive arthritis synovial fluid and blood previously showed some of these motif variants.

The receptor was derived from a male donor with ankylosing spondylitis or in good health (not recorded which). Sequencing was carried out using blood, either unsorted or a sorted T cell fraction (not recorded which). V usage is TRBV10-1 and J usage is TRBJ2-1; 7 bases fit TRBD2. The CDR3 DNA sequence: TGCGCCAGCAGCAGGACTAGTCAGGATGAGCAGTTCTTC. Translation: CASSRTSQDEQFF.